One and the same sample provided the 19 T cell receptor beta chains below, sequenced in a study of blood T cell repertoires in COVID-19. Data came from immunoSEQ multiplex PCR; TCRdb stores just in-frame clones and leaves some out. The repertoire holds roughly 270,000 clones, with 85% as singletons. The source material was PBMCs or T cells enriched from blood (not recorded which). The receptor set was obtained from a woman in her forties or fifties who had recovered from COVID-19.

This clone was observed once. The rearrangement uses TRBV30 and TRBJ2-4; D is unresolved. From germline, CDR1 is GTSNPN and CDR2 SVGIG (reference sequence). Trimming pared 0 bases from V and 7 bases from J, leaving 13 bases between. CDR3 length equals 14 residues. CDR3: CAWSVNNIRNIQYF. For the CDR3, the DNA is TGTGCCTGGAGTGTTAATAACATCAGGAACATTCAGTACTTC.

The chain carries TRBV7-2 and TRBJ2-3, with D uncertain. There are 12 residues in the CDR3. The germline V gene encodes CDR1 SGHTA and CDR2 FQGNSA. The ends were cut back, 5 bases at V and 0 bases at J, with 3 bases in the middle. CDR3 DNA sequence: TGTGCCAGCAGCCGGAGCACAGATACGCAGTATTTT. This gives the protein CASSRSTDTQYF.

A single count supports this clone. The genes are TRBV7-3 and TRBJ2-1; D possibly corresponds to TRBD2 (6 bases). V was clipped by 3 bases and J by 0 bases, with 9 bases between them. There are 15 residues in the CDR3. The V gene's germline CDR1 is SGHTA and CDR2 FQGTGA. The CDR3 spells CASSFGGASYNEQFF. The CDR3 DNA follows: TGTGCCAGCAGCTTCGGAGGGGCCTCCTACAATGAGCAGTTCTTC.

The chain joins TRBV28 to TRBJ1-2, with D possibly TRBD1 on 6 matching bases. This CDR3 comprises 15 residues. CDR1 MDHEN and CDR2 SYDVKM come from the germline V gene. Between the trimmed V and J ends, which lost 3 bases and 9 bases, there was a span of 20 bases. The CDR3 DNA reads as TGTGCCAGCAGTTTCCCCCCAGCGGGGGGCGGCAGCTACACCTTC. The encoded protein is CASSFPPAGGGSYTF.

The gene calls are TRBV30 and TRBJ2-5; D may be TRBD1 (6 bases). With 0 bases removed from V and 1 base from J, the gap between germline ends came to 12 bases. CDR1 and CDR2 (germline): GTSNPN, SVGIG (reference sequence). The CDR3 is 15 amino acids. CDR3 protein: CAWSVSTTGQETQYF. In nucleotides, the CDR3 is TGTGCCTGGAGTGTATCCACGACAGGCCAAGAGACCCAGTACTTC.

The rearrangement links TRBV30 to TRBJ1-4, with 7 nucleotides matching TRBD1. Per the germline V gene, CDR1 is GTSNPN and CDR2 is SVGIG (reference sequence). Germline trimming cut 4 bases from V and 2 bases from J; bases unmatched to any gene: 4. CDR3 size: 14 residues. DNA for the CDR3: TGTGCCTGGATCCGACAGGGCACTAATGAAAAACTGTTTTTT. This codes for CAWIRQGTNEKLFF.

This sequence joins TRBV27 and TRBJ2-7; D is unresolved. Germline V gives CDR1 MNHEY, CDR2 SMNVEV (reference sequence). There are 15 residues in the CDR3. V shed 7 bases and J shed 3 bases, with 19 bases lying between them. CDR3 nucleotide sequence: TGTGCCAGCATACCCGTCGGCGGTACTTTCTACGAGCAGTACTTC. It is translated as CASIPVGGTFYEQYF.

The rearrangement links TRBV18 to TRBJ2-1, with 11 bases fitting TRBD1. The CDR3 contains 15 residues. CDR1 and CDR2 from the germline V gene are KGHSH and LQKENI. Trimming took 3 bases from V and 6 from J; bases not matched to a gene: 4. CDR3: CASSPDRGQGNEQFF. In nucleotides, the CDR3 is TGTGCCAGCTCACCGGACAGGGGGCAGGGCAATGAGCAGTTCTTC. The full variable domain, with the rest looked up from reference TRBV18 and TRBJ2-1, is NAGVMQNPRHLVRRRGQEARLRCSPMKGHSHVYWYRQLPEEGLKFMVYLQKENIIDESGMPKERFSAEFPKEGPSILRIQQVVRGDSAAYFCASSPDRGQGNEQFFGPGTRLTVL.

CDR3 region: CAWRNLAGAYNEQFF. CDR3 DNA: TGTGCCTGGAGGAACCTAGCGGGAGCCTACAATGAGCAGTTCTTC. This chain connects TRBV30 to TRBJ2-1; 10 bases line up with TRBD2. The CDR3 runs to 15 residues. The V gene's germline CDR1 is GTSNPN and CDR2 SVGIG (reference sequence). The junction had 4 bases not matched to a gene; V was cut back by 3 bases and J by 2 bases.

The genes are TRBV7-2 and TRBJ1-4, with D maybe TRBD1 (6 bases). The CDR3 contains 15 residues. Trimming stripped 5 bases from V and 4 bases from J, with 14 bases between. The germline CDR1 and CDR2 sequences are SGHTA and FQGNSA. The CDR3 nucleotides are TGTGCCAGCAGCCCCGGTCCAGGGGTTAATGAAAAACTGTTTTTT. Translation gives CASSPGPGVNEKLFF. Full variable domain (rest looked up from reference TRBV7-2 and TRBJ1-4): GAGVSQSPSNKVTEKGKDVELRCDPISGHTALYWYRQSLGQGLEFLIYFQGNSAPDKSGLPSDRFSAERTGGSVSTLTIQRTQQEDSAVYLCASSPGPGVNEKLFFGSGTQLSVL.

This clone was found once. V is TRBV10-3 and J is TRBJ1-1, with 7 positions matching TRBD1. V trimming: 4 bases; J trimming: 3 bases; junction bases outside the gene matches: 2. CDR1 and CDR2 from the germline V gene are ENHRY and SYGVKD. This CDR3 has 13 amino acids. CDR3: CAISVGTDTEAFF. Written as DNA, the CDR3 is TGTGCCATCAGTGTAGGGACAGACACTGAAGCTTTCTTT.

CDR3 in amino acids: CASSLGGGRVTQYF. CDR3 DNA sequence: TGTGCCAGCAGCTTAGGAGGGGGCAGAGTTACGCAGTATTTT. This chain connects TRBV7-9 to TRBJ2-3, with 7 bases identical to TRBD1. J was trimmed by 8 bases and V by 1 base; bases with no gene match: 6. The CDR3 spans 14 residues. Looked up from germline, CDR1 is SEHNR and CDR2 is FQNEAQ (reference sequence).

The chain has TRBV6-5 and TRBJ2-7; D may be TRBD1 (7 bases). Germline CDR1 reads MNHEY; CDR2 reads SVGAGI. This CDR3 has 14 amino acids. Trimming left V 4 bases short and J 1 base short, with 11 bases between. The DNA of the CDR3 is TGTGCCAGCAGTTGGGGGGACAGATCCTACGAGCAGTACTTC. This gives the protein CASSWGDRSYEQYF.

CDR3 sequence: CSVEVGEGYTF. In nucleotides, the CDR3 is TGCAGCGTTGAGGTCGGGGAGGGCTACACCTTC. V gene TRBV29-1 combines with J gene TRBJ1-2; D is undetermined. Trimming took 3 bases from V and 8 from J, leaving 10 bases between them. Per germline, CDR1 SQVTM and CDR2 ANQGSEA. The CDR3 is 11 amino acids.

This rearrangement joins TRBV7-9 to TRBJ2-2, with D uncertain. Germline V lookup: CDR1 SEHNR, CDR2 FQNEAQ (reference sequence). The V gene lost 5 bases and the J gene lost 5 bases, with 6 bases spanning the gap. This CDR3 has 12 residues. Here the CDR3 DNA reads TGTGCCAGCAGCCCTCGGACCGGGGAGCTGTTTTTT. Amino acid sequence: CASSPRTGELFF. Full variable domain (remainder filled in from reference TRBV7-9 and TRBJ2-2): DTGVSQNPRHKITKRGQNVTFRCDPISEHNRLYWYRQTLGQGPEFLTYFQNEAQLEKSRLLSDRFSAERPKGSFSTLEIQRTEQGDSAMYLCASSPRTGELFFGEGSRLTVL.

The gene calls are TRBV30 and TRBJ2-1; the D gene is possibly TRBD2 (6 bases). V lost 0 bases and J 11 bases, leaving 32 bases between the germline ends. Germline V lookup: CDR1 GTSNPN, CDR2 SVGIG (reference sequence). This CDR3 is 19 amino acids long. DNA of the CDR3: TGTGCCTGGAGTGTAACGCGTAGCGGCGAATACTCTAAACTTTATAAGCAGTTCTTC. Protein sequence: CAWSVTRSGEYSKLYKQFF.

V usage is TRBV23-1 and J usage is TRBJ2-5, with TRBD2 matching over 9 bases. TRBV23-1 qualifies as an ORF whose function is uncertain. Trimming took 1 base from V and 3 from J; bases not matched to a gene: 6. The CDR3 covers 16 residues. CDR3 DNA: TGCGCCAGCAGTCAATATAAGCGGGAGGCCAAAGAGACCCAGTACTTC. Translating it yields CASSQYKREAKETQYF.

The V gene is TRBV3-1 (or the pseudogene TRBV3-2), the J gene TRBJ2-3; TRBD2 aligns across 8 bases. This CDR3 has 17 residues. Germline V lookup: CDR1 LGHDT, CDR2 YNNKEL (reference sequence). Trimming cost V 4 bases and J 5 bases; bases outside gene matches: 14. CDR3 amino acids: CASSPGLGAGGIDTQYF. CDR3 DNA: TGTGCCAGCAGCCCGGGTTTGGGGGCGGGGGGTATAGATACGCAGTATTTT.

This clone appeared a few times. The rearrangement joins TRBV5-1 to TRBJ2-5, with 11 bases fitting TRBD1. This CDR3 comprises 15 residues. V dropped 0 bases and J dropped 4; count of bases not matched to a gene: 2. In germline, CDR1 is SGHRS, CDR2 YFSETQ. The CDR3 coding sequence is TGCGCCAGCAGCTTGGATGGGACAGGGGGAGAGACCCAGTACTTC. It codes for CASSLDGTGGETQYF.